This T cell receptor (beta chain) appears in the sequencing data of a study of tumor T cells in aggressive B-cell lymphoma. Assay: immunoSEQ multiplex PCR; the TCRdb copy retains only in-frame clones and omits some. The data hold about 3,900 clones, with about four fifths observed a single time. Trimming took off 2 bases at V and 1 base at J, with 9 bases between the two ends. The length of the CDR3 is 15 residues. Germline V gene sequence: CDR1 LNHDA, CDR2 SQIVND (reference sequence). The sample was tumor tissue. The source is an adult with diffuse large B cell lymphoma. The chain uses TRBV19 and TRBJ2-1; D is perhaps TRBD1 (6 bases). CDR3 sequence reads: CASSISGASYNEQFF. CDR3 in DNA: TGTGCCAGTAGTATATCAGGGGCGTCCTACAATGAGCAGTTCTTC.